This TCR beta chain was sequenced for a study of blood T cells in healthy people across ages. The trim removed 4 bases at V and 5 bases at J, leaving 11 bases unmatched. Looked up from germline, CDR1 is SEHNR and CDR2 is FQNEAQ (reference sequence). The CDR3 runs 16 residues. Many counts were recorded for this clonotype. PCR was performed a second time for about 7 to 11 cycles using a sample-barcoded 5' primer and a J-beta primer mix. TCRdb called the 5' RACE reads again in MiXCR, with one record for every CDR3 protein. Here the sample spans about 730,000 distinct CDR3 sequences, around 40% being singletons. Total RNA, at least 6 micrograms per sample, came from PBMCs.

This clonotype was sampled from a woman aged 60-75 years in good health. Sample: blood. V gene TRBV7-9 combines with J gene TRBJ2-7; 10 bases fit TRBD1. For the CDR3, the DNA is TGTGCCAGCAGCTCAAACCCGACAGGGGGCTTCGACGAGCAGTACTTC. Translating gives CASSSNPTGGFDEQYF.